This T cell receptor beta chain stems from a study of vaccination effects on CD4 cells after COVID-19. The overall study: Samples gathered post-vaccine arrived a median of 72 days past the second dose. Findings of the study overall: Clones that were induced by infection or by vaccine showed marked contraction late after vaccination.

Assay: immunoSEQ multiplex PCR; the TCRdb copy retains only in-frame clones and omits some. The profile shows nearly 35,000 clones, approximately 77% of them singletons. A remark on this clone: Its antigen is unidentified.

Once cultured for roughly nine days, the cells underwent separation to obtain CD4+ T cells. PCR confirmed that the person was infected with SARS-CoV-2 between March and December 2020. Of the BNT162b2 and mRNA-1273 vaccines, participants received two doses of one or the other. V was pared by 0 bases and J by 5 bases, with 11 bases between. This CDR3 is built from 14 residues. Germline V gene data show CDR1 as MNHEY and CDR2 as SVGAGI. Here the sequenced sample was CD4+ T cells from PBMCs cultured without peptide, taken after COVID-19 vaccination. The V gene is TRBV6-5, the J gene TRBJ2-7; D might be TRBD1 (6 bases). This receptor was obtained from a human donor who had a prior SARS-CoV-2 infection. CDR3: CASSYSDRRNEQYF. CDR3 in DNA: TGTGCCAGCAGTTACTCTGACAGGAGGAACGAGCAGTACTTC.